The entry that follows covers one T cell receptor beta chain sequence. Antigen specificity is unknown. The data were obtained in a study of cytomegalovirus exposure and HLA in healthy donors. Study observations and caveats: CMV antigen specificity was confirmed in vitro for a few CMV-associated chains. The classifier, whose performance was assessed in both the original and validation cohorts, reportedly diagnosed cytomegalovirus status with high specificity and sensitivity.

The donors were part of the validation cohort, which consisted of over a hundred subjects and was separate from the first cohort of about 650 subjects. TCRdb's copy holds only in-frame clones and misses some; the assay was immunoSEQ multiplex PCR. The table records under 200,000 clones, approximately 96% of them present only once. The clonotype comes from a woman younger than 35 in good health and CMV-seronegative. The specimen was PBMCs.

DNA for the CDR3: TGTGCCAGTAGTATAGATCCGGGTCGTGGCAATGAGCAGTTCTTC. The encoded protein is CASSIDPGRGNEQFF. V usage is TRBV19 and J usage is TRBJ2-1; no definite D call. In germline, CDR1 is LNHDA, CDR2 SQIVND (reference sequence). CDR3 length: 15 amino acids. The V end lost 0 bases, the J end lost 6 bases, and 12 bases lay between the germline ends. The full variable domain, in which reference TRBV19 and TRBJ2-1 provide the parts outside the CDR3, is DGGITQSPKYLFRKEGQNVTLSCEQNLNHDAMYWYRQDPGQGLRLIYYSQIVNDFQKGDIAEGYSVSREKKESFPLTVTSAQKNPTAFYLCASSIDPGRGNEQFFGPGTRLTVL.